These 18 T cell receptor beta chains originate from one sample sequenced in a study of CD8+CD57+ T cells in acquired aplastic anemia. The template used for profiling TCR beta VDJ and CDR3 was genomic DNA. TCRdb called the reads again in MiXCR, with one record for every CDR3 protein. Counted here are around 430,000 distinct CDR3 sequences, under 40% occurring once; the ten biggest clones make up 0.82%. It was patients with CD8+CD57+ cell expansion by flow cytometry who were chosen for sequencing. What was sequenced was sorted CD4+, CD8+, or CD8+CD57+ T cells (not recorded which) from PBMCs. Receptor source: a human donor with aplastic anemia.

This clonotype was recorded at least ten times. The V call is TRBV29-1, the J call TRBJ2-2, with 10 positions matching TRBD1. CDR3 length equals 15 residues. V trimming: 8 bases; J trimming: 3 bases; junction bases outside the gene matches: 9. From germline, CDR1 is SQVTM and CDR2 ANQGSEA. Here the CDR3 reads CSPEGQGIHTGELFF. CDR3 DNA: TGCAGCCCAGAGGGACAGGGGATACACACCGGGGAGCTGTTTTTT.

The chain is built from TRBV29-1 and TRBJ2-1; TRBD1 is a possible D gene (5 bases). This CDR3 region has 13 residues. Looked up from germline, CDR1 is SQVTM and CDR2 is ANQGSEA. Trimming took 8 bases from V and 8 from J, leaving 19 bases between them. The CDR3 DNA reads TGCAGCTCCACGAAGGGGTGGGTTGATGAGCAGTTCTTC. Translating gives CSSTKGWVDEQFF.

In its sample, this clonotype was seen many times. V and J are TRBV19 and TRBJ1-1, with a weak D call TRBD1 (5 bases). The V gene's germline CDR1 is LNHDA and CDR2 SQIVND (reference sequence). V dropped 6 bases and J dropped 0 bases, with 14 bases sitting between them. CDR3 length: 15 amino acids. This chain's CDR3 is CASRGKQVLNTEAFF. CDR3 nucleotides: TGTGCCAGTAGAGGAAAACAGGTCCTGAACACTGAAGCTTTCTTT.

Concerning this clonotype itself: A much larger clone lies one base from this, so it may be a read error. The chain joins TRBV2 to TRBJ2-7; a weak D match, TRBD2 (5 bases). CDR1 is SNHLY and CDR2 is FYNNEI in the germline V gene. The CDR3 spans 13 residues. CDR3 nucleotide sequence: TGTGCCGGCAGTAACGACGGGACCTACGAGCAGTACTTC. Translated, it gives CAGSNDGTYEQYF.

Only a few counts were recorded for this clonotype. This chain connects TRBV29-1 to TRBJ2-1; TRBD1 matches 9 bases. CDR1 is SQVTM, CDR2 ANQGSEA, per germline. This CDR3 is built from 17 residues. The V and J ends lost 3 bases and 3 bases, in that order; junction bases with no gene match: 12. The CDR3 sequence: CSVELGPRTGDYNEQFF. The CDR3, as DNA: TGCAGCGTTGAGCTCGGGCCCCGGACAGGGGACTACAATGAGCAGTTCTTC.

The CDR3 loop is CAWSVLGVYEQYF. As DNA, the CDR3 is TGTGCCTGGAGTGTACTTGGGGTCTACGAGCAGTACTTC. This chain connects TRBV30 to TRBJ2-7; D unresolved. Trimming shortened V by 0 bases and J by 3 bases, and 9 bases separated the two germline ends. CDR1 is GTSNPN and CDR2 is SVGIG in the germline V gene (reference sequence). This CDR3 is built from 13 residues.

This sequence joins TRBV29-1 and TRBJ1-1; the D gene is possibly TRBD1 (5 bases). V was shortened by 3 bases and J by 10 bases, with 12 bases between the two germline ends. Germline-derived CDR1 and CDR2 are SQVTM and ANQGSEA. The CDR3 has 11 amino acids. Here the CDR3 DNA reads TGCAGCGTTGATTGGCAGGGCAGAGCTTTCTTT. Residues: CSVDWQGRAFF.

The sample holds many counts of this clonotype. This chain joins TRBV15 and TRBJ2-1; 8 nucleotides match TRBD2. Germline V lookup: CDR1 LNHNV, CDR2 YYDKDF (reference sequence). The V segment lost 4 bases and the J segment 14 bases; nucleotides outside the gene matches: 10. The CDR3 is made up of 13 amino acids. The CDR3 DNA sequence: TGTGCCACCAGCACTGGGGGTAGCGGGAAGGAGTTCTTC. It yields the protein CATSTGGSGKEFF. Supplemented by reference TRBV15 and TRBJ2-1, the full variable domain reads DAMVIQNPRYQVTQFGKPVTLSCSQTLNHNVMYWYQQKSSQAPKLLFHYYDKDFNNEADTPDNFQSRRPNTSFCFLDIRSPGLGDTAMYLCATSTGGSGKEFFGPGTRLTVL.

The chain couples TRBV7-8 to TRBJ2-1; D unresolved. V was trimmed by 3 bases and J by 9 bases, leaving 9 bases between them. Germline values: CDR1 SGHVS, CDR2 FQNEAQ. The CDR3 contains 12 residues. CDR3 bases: TGTGCCAGCAGCTTGGTTGGGCTTGAGCAGTTCTTC. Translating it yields CASSLVGLEQFF.

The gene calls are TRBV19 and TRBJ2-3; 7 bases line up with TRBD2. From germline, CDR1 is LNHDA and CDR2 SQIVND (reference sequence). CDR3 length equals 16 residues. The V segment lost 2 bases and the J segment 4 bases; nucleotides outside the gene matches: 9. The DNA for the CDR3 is TGTGCCAGTAGTATAAATGGGCGGGAGTTTCCAGATACGCAGTATTTT. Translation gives CASSINGREFPDTQYF.

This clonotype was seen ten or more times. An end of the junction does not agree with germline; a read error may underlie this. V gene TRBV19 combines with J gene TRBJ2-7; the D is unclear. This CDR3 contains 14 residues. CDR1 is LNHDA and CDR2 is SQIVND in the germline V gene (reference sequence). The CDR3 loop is CAGSPRSGLLEQYF. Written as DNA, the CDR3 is TGTGCCGGTAGTCCCCGTTCAGGCCTACTAGAGCAGTACTTC.

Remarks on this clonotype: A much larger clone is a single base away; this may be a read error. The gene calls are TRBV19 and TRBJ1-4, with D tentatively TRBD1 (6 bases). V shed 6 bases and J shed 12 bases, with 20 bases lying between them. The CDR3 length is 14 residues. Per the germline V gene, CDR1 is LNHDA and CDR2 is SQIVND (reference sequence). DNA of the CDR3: TGTGCCAGTAGGCCTACAGGGCCGGTAGAAGAACTGTTTTTT. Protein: CASRPTGPVEELFF. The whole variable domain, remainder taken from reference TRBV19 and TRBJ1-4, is DGGITQSPKYLFRKEGQNVTLSCEQNLNHDAMYWYRQDPGQGLRLIYYSQIVNDFQKGDIAEGYSVSREKKESFPLTVTSAQKNPTAFYLCASRPTGPVEELFFGSGTQLSVL.

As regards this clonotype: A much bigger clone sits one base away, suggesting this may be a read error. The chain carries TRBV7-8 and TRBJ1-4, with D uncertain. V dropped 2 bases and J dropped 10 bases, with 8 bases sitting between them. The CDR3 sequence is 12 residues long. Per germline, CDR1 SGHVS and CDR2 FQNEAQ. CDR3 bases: TGTGCCAGCAGCTTAATGGCAGGAAAACTGTTTTTT. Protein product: CASSLMAGKLFF.

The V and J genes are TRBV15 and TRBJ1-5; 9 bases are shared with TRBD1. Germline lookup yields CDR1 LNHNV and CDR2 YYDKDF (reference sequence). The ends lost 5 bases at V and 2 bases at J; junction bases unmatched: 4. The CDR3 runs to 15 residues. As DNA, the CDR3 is TGTGCCACCAGCCCCGACAGGGGGGGCAATCAGCCCCAGCATTTT. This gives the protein CATSPDRGGNQPQHF.

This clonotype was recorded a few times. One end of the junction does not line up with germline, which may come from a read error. CDR3 nucleotides: TGTGCCAGCAGCTTGCTTGGGTTTGAAGCTTTCTTT. It specifies CASSLLGFEAFF. J is TRBJ1-1 and V is TRBV5-3; D not certain. TRBV5-3 is an open reading frame, and its role is uncertain. The CDR3 loop spans 12 amino acids.

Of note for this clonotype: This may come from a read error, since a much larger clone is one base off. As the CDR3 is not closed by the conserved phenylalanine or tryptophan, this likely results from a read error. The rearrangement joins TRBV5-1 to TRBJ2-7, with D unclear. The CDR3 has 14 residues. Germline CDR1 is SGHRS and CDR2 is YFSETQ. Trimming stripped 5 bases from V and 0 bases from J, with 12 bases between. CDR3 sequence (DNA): TGCGCCAGCAGTCTCGTGATGTACTCCTACGAGCAGTACTCC. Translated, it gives CASSLVMYSYEQYS.

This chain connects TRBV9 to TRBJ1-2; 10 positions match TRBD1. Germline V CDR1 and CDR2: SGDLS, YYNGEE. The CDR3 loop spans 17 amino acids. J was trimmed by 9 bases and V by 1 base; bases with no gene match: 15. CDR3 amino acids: CASSVSDGTGAGDRYTF. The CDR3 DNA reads TGTGCCAGCAGCGTATCTGACGGGACAGGGGCCGGTGATCGCTACACCTTC.

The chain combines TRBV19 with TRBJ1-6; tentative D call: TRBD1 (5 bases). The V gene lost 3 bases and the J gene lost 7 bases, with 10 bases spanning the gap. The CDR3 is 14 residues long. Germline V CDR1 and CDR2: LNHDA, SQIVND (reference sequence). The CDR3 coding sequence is TGTGCCAGTAGTATTAAGACAGCAAATTCACCCCTCCACTTT. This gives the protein CASSIKTANSPLHF.